The rows below give T cell receptor beta chains drawn from one sample of a study of human T cells and chemical hapten exposure. TCRdb called the RACE reads again in MiXCR, with one record for every CDR3 protein. The sample includes around 300,000 distinct CDR3 sequences, 5.5% seen only once; the top ten take roughly 8.2%. The sequenced sample was whole blood, obtained in connection with sensitization to the hapten diphenylcyclopropenone (DPC). The receptors derive from a woman aged 18-29 years with alopecia areata. Some clones in this sample may be carry-over from other donors' samples. Each CDR3 is given with its conserved first and last residue. A D gene is named only where the DNA matches it firmly. Where a row states a size, it is once, few, many or the class of an expanded clone; other rows omit it.

V gene: TRBV18; clone size: NA; J gene: TRBJ1-5; D gene: NA; CDR3 protein: CASSPAENQPQHF; CDR3 DNA: TGTGCCAGCTCACCGGCGGAGAATCAGCCCCAGCATTTT
V gene: TRBV6-6; clone size: many; J gene: TRBJ1-5; D gene: NA; CDR3 protein: CASSYTEGTAREQPQHF; CDR3 DNA: TGTGCCAGCAGTTACACAGAAGGGACCGCCAGGGAGCAGCCCCAGCATTTT
V gene: TRBV7-9; clone size: few; J gene: TRBJ2-2; D gene: NA; CDR3 protein: CASSLELSGELFF; CDR3 DNA: TGTGCCAGCAGCTTAGAGCTCTCCGGGGAGCTGTTTTTT
V gene: TRBV28; clone size: NA; J gene: TRBJ2-7; D gene: NA; CDR3 protein: CATTGVGEQYF; CDR3 DNA: TGTGCCACCACAGGCGTGGGCGAGCAGTACTTC
V gene: TRBV7-2; clone size: few; J gene: TRBJ2-2; D gene: NA; CDR3 protein: CASSVPGPTGELFF; CDR3 DNA: TGTGCCAGCAGCGTCCCGGGACCGACCGGGGAGCTGTTTTTT
V gene: TRBV18; clone size: NA; J gene: TRBJ1-1; D gene: NA; CDR3 protein: CASSPTDSYTEAFF; CDR3 DNA: TGTGCCAGCTCACCCACTGACAGTTACACTGAAGCTTTCTTT
V gene: TRBV20-1; clone size: few; J gene: TRBJ1-1; D gene: NA; CDR3 protein: CSAREAGAGMNTEAFF; CDR3 DNA: TGCAGTGCTAGAGAGGCAGGGGCCGGCATGAACACTGAAGCTTTCTTT
V gene: TRBV6-5; clone size: many; J gene: TRBJ2-3; D gene: TRBD1; CDR3 protein: CASSYRTGRKDTQYF; CDR3 DNA: TGTGCCAGCAGTTACCGGACAGGGCGGAAAGATACGCAGTATTTT
V gene: TRBV2; clone size: few; J gene: TRBJ2-5; D gene: TRBD2; CDR3 protein: CASTASGQQETQYF; CDR3 DNA: TGTGCCAGCACCGCTAGCGGGCAACAAGAGACCCAGTACTTC
V gene: TRBV5-1; clone size: many; J gene: TRBJ2-5; D gene: TRBD2; CDR3 protein: CASSFSGGEETQYF; CDR3 DNA: TGCGCCAGCAGCTTCAGCGGGGGGGAAGAGACCCAGTACTTC
V gene: TRBV6-5; clone size: few; J gene: TRBJ1-6; D gene: NA; CDR3 protein: CASGPGTENSPLHF; CDR3 DNA: TGTGCCAGCGGGCCCGGAACAGAGAATTCACCCCTCCACTTT
V gene: TRBV12-3/TRBV12-4; clone size: NA; J gene: TRBJ1-4; D gene: NA; CDR3 protein: CASRPGITNEKLFF; CDR3 DNA: TGTGCCAGCAGGCCAGGGATAACTAATGAAAAACTGTTTTTT
V gene: TRBV4-3; clone size: many; J gene: TRBJ1-4; D gene: NA; CDR3 protein: CASSQDWQEREKLFF; CDR3 DNA: TGCGCCAGCAGCCAAGATTGGCAGGAGAGGGAAAAACTGTTTTTT
V gene: TRBV24-1; clone size: few; J gene: TRBJ2-1; D gene: NA; CDR3 protein: CATSDPHSADSYNEQFF; CDR3 DNA: TGTGCCACCAGTGATCCACACTCTGCCGACAGTTACAATGAGCAGTTCTTC
V gene: TRBV5-4; clone size: few; J gene: TRBJ2-3; D gene: NA; CDR3 protein: CASTYRGSGTDTQYF; CDR3 DNA: TGTGCCAGCACCTACCGGGGTAGCGGCACAGATACGCAGTATTTT
V gene: TRBV29-1; clone size: few; J gene: TRBJ2-5; D gene: TRBD1; CDR3 protein: CSALTGEPETQYF; CDR3 DNA: TGCAGCGCTCTTACAGGGGAGCCAGAGACCCAGTACTTC
V gene: TRBV4-2; clone size: NA; J gene: TRBJ2-1; D gene: TRBD2; CDR3 protein: CASSQARRGGSVADEQFF; CDR3 DNA: TGTGCCAGCAGCCAAGCGCGACGGGGGGGCTCGGTGGCTGATGAGCAGTTCTTC
V gene: TRBV12-3/TRBV12-4; clone size: many; J gene: TRBJ1-3; D gene: NA; CDR3 protein: CASSLRQSGNTIYF; CDR3 DNA: TGTGCCAGCAGTTTACGGCAGTCTGGAAACACCATATATTTT
V gene: TRBV6-1; clone size: NA; J gene: TRBJ2-2; D gene: NA; CDR3 protein: CASKQVRTGELFF; CDR3 DNA: TGTGCCAGCAAACAGGTCCGGACCGGGGAGCTGTTTTTT
V gene: TRBV7-2; clone size: NA; J gene: TRBJ1-6; D gene: NA; CDR3 protein: CASSSRSTDSPLHF; CDR3 DNA: TGTGCCAGCAGCTCCCGGAGTACGGATTCACCCCTCCACTTT
V gene: TRBV7-2; clone size: few; J gene: TRBJ2-6; D gene: NA; CDR3 protein: CASSLASVPKISSGANVLTF; CDR3 DNA: TGTGCCAGCAGCTTAGCCTCAGTTCCGAAAATCAGCTCTGGGGCCAACGTCCTGACTTTC
V gene: TRBV16; clone size: NA; J gene: TRBJ2-7; D gene: TRBD1; CDR3 protein: CASSQWTGNYEQYF; CDR3 DNA: TGTGCCAGCAGCCAATGGACAGGGAACTACGAGCAGTACTTC
V gene: TRBV10-3; clone size: few; J gene: TRBJ1-1; D gene: NA; CDR3 protein: CAISFRGAITEAFF; CDR3 DNA: TGTGCCATCAGCTTCCGGGGGGCGATAACTGAAGCTTTCTTT
V gene: TRBV2; clone size: NA; J gene: TRBJ1-4; D gene: TRBD1; CDR3 protein: CASSTQGQDEKLFF; CDR3 DNA: TGTGCCAGCAGCACACAGGGACAGGATGAAAAACTGTTTTTT
V gene: TRBV5-4; clone size: NA; J gene: TRBJ2-3; D gene: NA; CDR3 protein: CASSSTLDLNTDTQYF; CDR3 DNA: TGTGCCAGCAGCTCTACCCTCGACCTAAACACAGATACGCAGTATTTT
V gene: TRBV4-3; clone size: few; J gene: TRBJ2-2; D gene: NA; CDR3 protein: CASSLTSGEPGELFF; CDR3 DNA: TGCGCCAGCAGCCTTACATCGGGGGAACCCGGGGAGCTGTTTTTT
V gene: TRBV24-1; clone size: many; J gene: TRBJ2-1; D gene: NA; CDR3 protein: CATSEWGKANEQFF; CDR3 DNA: TGTGCCACCAGTGAATGGGGGAAGGCCAATGAGCAGTTCTTC
V gene: TRBV20-1; clone size: few; J gene: TRBJ2-2; D gene: NA; CDR3 protein: CSARQANTGELFF; CDR3 DNA: TGCAGTGCTAGACAGGCGAACACCGGGGAGCTGTTTTTT
V gene: TRBV10-3; clone size: many; J gene: TRBJ2-1; D gene: NA; CDR3 protein: CAISEWGASHNEQFF; CDR3 DNA: TGTGCCATCAGTGAGTGGGGGGCTTCCCACAATGAGCAGTTCTTC
V gene: TRBV6-2/TRBV6-3; clone size: many; J gene: TRBJ2-3; D gene: TRBD2; CDR3 protein: CASSYGERGVTDTQYF; CDR3 DNA: TGTGCCAGCAGTTACGGAGAGCGGGGGGTCACAGATACGCAGTATTTT
V gene: TRBV10-2; clone size: few; J gene: TRBJ1-6; D gene: NA; CDR3 protein: CASSEEGYSPLHF; CDR3 DNA: TGCGCCAGCAGTGAAGAGGGTTACTCACCCCTCCACTTT
V gene: TRBV20-1; clone size: many; J gene: TRBJ2-3; D gene: NA; CDR3 protein: CSAEVGANTTFTDTQYF; CDR3 DNA: TGCAGTGCCGAGGTGGGGGCCAATACAACCTTCACAGATACGCAGTATTTT
V gene: TRBV6-6; clone size: many; J gene: TRBJ1-1; D gene: NA; CDR3 protein: CASSPNTEAFF; CDR3 DNA: TGTGCCAGCAGCCCGAACACTGAAGCTTTCTTT
V gene: TRBV6-5; clone size: many; J gene: TRBJ2-5; D gene: NA; CDR3 protein: CASSYAGPRETQYF; CDR3 DNA: TGTGCCAGCAGTTACGCCGGTCCCCGGGAGACCCAGTACTTC
V gene: TRBV7-9; clone size: few; J gene: TRBJ1-4; D gene: TRBD1; CDR3 protein: CASSLRAGGRPVEKLFF; CDR3 DNA: TGTGCCAGCAGCTTACGAGCAGGGGGGCGCCCAGTCGAAAAACTGTTTTTT
V gene: TRBV7-9; clone size: many; J gene: TRBJ1-1; D gene: TRBD1; CDR3 protein: CASSSYDRGTEAFF; CDR3 DNA: TGTGCCAGCAGTTCATACGACAGGGGCACTGAAGCTTTCTTT
V gene: TRBV4-2; clone size: NA; J gene: TRBJ2-7; D gene: NA; CDR3 protein: CASSQLPSSYEQYF; CDR3 DNA: TGTGCCAGCAGCCAACTACCCAGCTCCTACGAGCAGTACTTC
V gene: TRBV12-3/TRBV12-4; clone size: many; J gene: TRBJ2-1; D gene: NA; CDR3 protein: CASSSLRRGNEQFF; CDR3 DNA: TGTGCCAGCAGTTCACTTCGGAGGGGAAATGAGCAGTTCTTC
V gene: TRBV12-5; clone size: many; J gene: TRBJ2-3; D gene: NA; CDR3 protein: CASGPDTYTDTQYF; CDR3 DNA: TGTGCTAGTGGTCCGGACACTTACACAGATACGCAGTATTTT
V gene: TRBV11-3; clone size: NA; J gene: TRBJ2-3; D gene: NA; CDR3 protein: CASSTRQVPDTQYF; CDR3 DNA: TGTGCCAGCAGCACCAGACAGGTTCCAGATACGCAGTATTTT
V gene: TRBV12-3/TRBV12-4; clone size: many; J gene: TRBJ2-7; D gene: TRBD2; CDR3 protein: CASGVSGGARDEQYF; CDR3 DNA: TGTGCCAGCGGGGTTAGCGGGGGGGCTAGGGACGAGCAGTACTTC
V gene: TRBV6-5; clone size: NA; J gene: TRBJ2-7; D gene: TRBD2; CDR3 protein: CASSYSMGLAEKPPYEQYF; CDR3 DNA: TGTGCCAGCAGTTACTCTATGGGACTAGCGGAGAAGCCCCCCTACGAGCAGTACTTC
V gene: TRBV5-4; clone size: few; J gene: TRBJ2-6; D gene: NA; CDR3 protein: CASSLRTQGAGANVLTF; CDR3 DNA: TGTGCCAGCAGCCTTCGGACCCAAGGGGCTGGGGCCAACGTCCTGACTTTC
V gene: TRBV28; clone size: many; J gene: TRBJ2-7; D gene: TRBD2; CDR3 protein: CATHTGGHYEQYF; CDR3 DNA: TGTGCCACCCATACGGGGGGGCATTACGAGCAGTACTTC
V gene: TRBV29-1; clone size: many; J gene: TRBJ1-2; D gene: TRBD1; CDR3 protein: CSADREDYGYTF; CDR3 DNA: TGCAGCGCCGACAGGGAGGACTATGGCTACACCTTC
V gene: TRBV7-9; clone size: NA; J gene: TRBJ1-6; D gene: TRBD1; CDR3 protein: CASSLGTASQSPLHF; CDR3 DNA: TGTGCCAGCAGCCTAGGGACAGCGTCACAATCACCCCTCCACTTT
V gene: TRBV6-5; clone size: NA; J gene: TRBJ1-2; D gene: NA; CDR3 protein: CASSRAEFYGYTF; CDR3 DNA: TGTGCCAGCAGCCGGGCTGAGTTTTATGGCTACACCTTC
V gene: TRBV7-2; clone size: many; J gene: TRBJ1-5; D gene: NA; CDR3 protein: CASSRSGSSYHQPQHF; CDR3 DNA: TGTGCCAGCAGCCGGAGCGGGTCATCCTACCATCAGCCCCAGCATTTT